The 13 T cell receptor beta chains below come from one sample, sequenced in a study of cytomegalovirus exposure and HLA in healthy donors. TCRdb keeps only in-frame clones here, not all; method: immunoSEQ multiplex PCR. The sample shows over 150,000 clones, around 88% of them seen only once. Sequenced sample: PBMCs. All receptors come from a woman aged 18 to 35 in good health and CMV-seronegative.

As DNA, the CDR3 is TGCGCCAGCAGCAGGACAGACCTTCAAGAGACCCAGTACTTC. This translates into CASSRTDLQETQYF. The chain carries TRBV5-1 and TRBJ2-5; TRBD1 might be the D (6 bases). Germline lookup yields CDR1 SGHRS and CDR2 YFSETQ. Trimming took off 4 bases at V and 2 bases at J, with 12 bases between the two ends. The CDR3 contains 14 residues.

The chain uses TRBV5-4 and TRBJ2-6; perhaps TRBD2 as D (5 bases). The CDR3 spans 16 residues. With 0 bases removed from V and 4 bases from J, the gap between germline ends came to 11 bases. Germline lookup yields CDR1 SGHNT and CDR2 YYREEE (reference sequence). CDR3 nucleotide sequence: TGTGCCAGCAGCTTGGTGGGTGGGGAGGGGGCCAACGTCCTGACTTTC. Amino acid sequence: CASSLVGGEGANVLTF.

The DNA for the CDR3 is TGTGCCAGCAGTGCTAGACAGGGGACAGCTAACTATGGCTACACCTTC. Translated, it gives CASSARQGTANYGYTF. V gene TRBV27 combines with J gene TRBJ1-2; 8 nucleotides match TRBD1. Germline trimming cut 5 bases from V and 0 bases from J; bases unmatched to any gene: 8. The CDR3 is made up of 16 amino acids. Per the germline V gene, CDR1 is MNHEY and CDR2 is SMNVEV (reference sequence).

There are a few counts of this clone. The chain carries TRBV9 and TRBJ1-2; D unresolved. Germline CDR1 SGDLS, CDR2 YYNGEE. V lost 4 bases to trimming and J lost 6 bases, with 10 bases between them. The CDR3 is made up of 12 amino acids. The CDR3 loop is CASSLLEDGYTF. DNA for the CDR3: TGTGCCAGCAGCCTGTTAGAGGATGGCTACACCTTC.

The chain links TRBV7-9 to TRBJ2-1; 7 bases map to TRBD2. Germline lookup yields CDR1 SEHNR and CDR2 FQNEAQ (reference sequence). The length of the CDR3 is 17 residues. Trimming took 5 bases from V and 5 from J; bases not matched to a gene: 15. Here the CDR3 reads CASSLKLRLAPHNEQFF. Written as DNA, the CDR3 is TGTGCCAGCAGCCTGAAATTGAGACTAGCCCCCCACAATGAGCAGTTCTTC.

In its sample, this clone was seen a few times. The rearrangement links TRBV5-4 to TRBJ2-7, with 12 bases fitting TRBD1. J lost 4 bases, V lost 3 bases, and 5 bases had no gene match. CDR1 is SGHNT, CDR2 YYREEE, per germline (reference sequence). CDR3 length equals 15 residues. The CDR3 coding sequence is TGTGCCAGCAGCTCAGGGACAGGGGGCGGGTACGAGCAGTACTTC. Protein product: CASSSGTGGGYEQYF.

The gene calls are TRBV6-5 and TRBJ2-1; TRBD2 aligns across 8 bases. This CDR3 has 15 amino acids. Germline trimming cut 7 bases from V and 3 bases from J; bases unmatched to any gene: 8. The germline CDR1 and CDR2 sequences are MNHEY and SVGAGI. The CDR3, as DNA: TGTGCCAGCACCCAGGGACTAGAATACTACAATGAGCAGTTCTTC. Translating it yields CASTQGLEYYNEQFF.

This chain connects TRBV4-3 to TRBJ1-1; D unclear. CDR1 LGHNA and CDR2 YSLEER come from the germline V gene. V was clipped by 4 bases and J by 0 bases, with 12 bases between them. The CDR3 is 15 amino acids. CDR3 region: CASSPPVELNTEAFF. The CDR3 nucleotides are TGCGCCAGCAGCCCACCGGTGGAGTTGAACACTGAAGCTTTCTTT.

V and J are TRBV5-5 and TRBJ1-1, with 9 bases matching TRBD1. Germline values: CDR1 SGHKS, CDR2 YYEKEE (reference sequence). The trim removed 4 bases at V and 6 bases at J, leaving 4 bases unmatched. This CDR3 is built from 13 residues. In DNA form, the CDR3 reads TGTGCCAGCAGCCCCAGACAGGGGGCTGAAGCTTTCTTT. This encodes CASSPRQGAEAFF.

Only one count was recorded for this clone. This sequence joins TRBV7-2 and TRBJ2-1; 12 nucleotides match TRBD2. With V trimmed by 0 bases and J by 9 bases, 6 bases remained unmatched. In germline, CDR1 is SGHTA, CDR2 FQGNSA. This CDR3 is 16 amino acids long. For the CDR3, the DNA is TGTGCCAGCAGCTTAGCATCACTAGCGGGGGGCTTTGAGCAGTTCTTC. Protein sequence: CASSLASLAGGFEQFF.

This CDR3 reads CATGLAIEHGELFF. The CDR3 DNA reads TGTGCCACGGGACTAGCAATTGAGCACGGGGAGCTGTTTTTT. J is TRBJ2-2 and V is TRBV10-3, with 9 bases aligning to TRBD2. Germline-derived CDR1 and CDR2 are ENHRY and SYGVKD. The CDR3 is 14 residues long. The V gene end was trimmed by 10 bases and the J gene end by 7 bases; junction bases not matched to a gene: 10.

This chain's CDR3 is CASKNRSSSYEQYF. CDR3 sequence (DNA): TGTGCCAGTAAGAACAGGAGCAGCTCCTACGAGCAGTACTTC. V gene TRBV19 combines with J gene TRBJ2-7, with D perhaps matching TRBD1 (5 bases). This CDR3 has 14 amino acids. V dropped 7 bases and J dropped 0 bases, with 13 bases sitting between them. Germline V gene lookup returns CDR1 LNHDA and CDR2 SQIVND (reference sequence).

This clone was found a few times. V gene TRBV4-3 combines with J gene TRBJ2-7, with 8 bases matching TRBD2. Germline V gene data show CDR1 as LGHNA and CDR2 as YSLEER. The CDR3 extends over 14 amino acids. The trim removed 4 bases at V and 6 bases at J, leaving 8 bases unmatched. The CDR3 region is CASSLSGISGEQYF. The DNA for the CDR3 is TGCGCCAGCAGCCTTAGCGGGATTAGCGGCGAGCAGTACTTC.